This section outlines one T cell receptor beta chain sequence together with its context. The data are from a study of blood T cell repertoires in COVID-19. About the research overall: Acute and convalescent COVID-19 samples came from the United States, Italy and Spain.

As handled by the study authors: Amplification from reference gene primers served as the basis for estimated nucleated cell counts. The assay was immunoSEQ multiplex PCR, and TCRdb's table has in-frame clones only and misses some. Clone size and V and J calls were adopted from that table, with D and trimming inferred from the DNA. The sample yields roughly 250,000 clones, around 87% seen once. In terms of age and location, participants ranged from roughly 18 to 100 years and lived in about two dozen US areas. Recovered status in Cohort 3 required two negative PCRs, clearance, or symptom resolution. The germline gives CDR1 MNHEY, CDR2 SMNVEV (reference sequence). The CDR3 is 17 amino acids. V lost 4 bases and J lost 1; bases outside the gene matches: 11.

This chain joins TRBV27 and TRBJ2-7, with 9 bases identical to TRBD1. The origin of this receptor is a woman in her fifties or sixties who had recovered from COVID-19. The sequenced sample consisted of PBMCs or T cells enriched from blood (not recorded which). CDR3 sequence: CASSSPTAGTGSYEQYF. CDR3 bases: TGTGCCAGCAGTTCCCCCACCGCAGGGACAGGGTCCTACGAGCAGTACTTC.